The present T cell receptor beta chain was sequenced within a study of beta chain features in type 1 diabetes. The CDR3 totals 14 residues. Germline trimming cut 5 bases from V and 2 bases from J; bases unmatched to any gene: 5. The germline V gene has CDR1 MDHEN and CDR2 SYDVKM. There are a few counts of this clone. Its antigen is unknown. The isolated RNA, all of it, was reverse transcribed, so expressed TCRB transcripts were what got sequenced. Assay: immunoSEQ multiplex PCR; the TCRdb copy retains only in-frame clones and omits some. The table lists tens of thousands of clones, 52% of them singletons. General study points: TCRB CDR3s from Type 1 diabetes patients were moderately but significantly shorter in all four CD4+ subsets.

The chain links TRBV28 to TRBJ2-7; TRBD1 agrees at 8 bases. This clonotype originated in a middle-aged woman with type 1 diabetes. Sequencing input: Tregs from blood. In nucleotides, the CDR3 is TGTGCCAGCAGTACAAGACAGGGGACCTACGAGCAGTACTTC. Translation gives CASSTRQGTYEQYF.